Below, one T cell receptor beta chain is given with its context. Its antigen is undetermined. Germline V gene lookup returns CDR1 ENHRY and CDR2 SYGVKD. The CDR3 extends over 19 amino acids. CD45RO-CCR7+CD27+CD95- characterized naive CD8+ T cells. The data are from a study of CXCR3-negative and CXCR3-positive naive CD8 T cells. As for the study in general: Across all libraries, TRB reads numbered about 135 million, with about 1.5 +/- 0.3 million in each library.

General study findings and limits: In CXCR3-positive naive cells, the TRB CDR3s were more hydrophobic than in CXCR3-negative naive cells. Naive cells, whether CXCR3-negative or CXCR3-positive, had similar TRBV-TRBJ usage, while memory cells differed. Comparably high diversity was seen in both naive subsets, and much lower diversity in memory CD8+ cells.

UMI-labeled 5' RACE TRB cDNA libraries were prepared from the cells. TCRdb reworked the 5' RACE reads into one entry per CDR3 protein, no DNA. Recorded for this sample: tens of thousands of distinct CDR3 sequences. This receptor was taken from a human donor in good health. Some clones in this sample may be carry-over from other donors' samples. This chain connects TRBV10-3 to TRBJ2-3; no DNA is available, so the TRBD1 call from TCRdb remains unchecked. Sequenced input: naive CXCR3+ CD8+ T cells from blood. Stated subset: CD45RO-CCR7+CD27+CD95- naive CD8+ T cells expressing CXCR3 (TNR3+). CDR3 in amino acids: CAISETWQGVGSSTDTQYF.